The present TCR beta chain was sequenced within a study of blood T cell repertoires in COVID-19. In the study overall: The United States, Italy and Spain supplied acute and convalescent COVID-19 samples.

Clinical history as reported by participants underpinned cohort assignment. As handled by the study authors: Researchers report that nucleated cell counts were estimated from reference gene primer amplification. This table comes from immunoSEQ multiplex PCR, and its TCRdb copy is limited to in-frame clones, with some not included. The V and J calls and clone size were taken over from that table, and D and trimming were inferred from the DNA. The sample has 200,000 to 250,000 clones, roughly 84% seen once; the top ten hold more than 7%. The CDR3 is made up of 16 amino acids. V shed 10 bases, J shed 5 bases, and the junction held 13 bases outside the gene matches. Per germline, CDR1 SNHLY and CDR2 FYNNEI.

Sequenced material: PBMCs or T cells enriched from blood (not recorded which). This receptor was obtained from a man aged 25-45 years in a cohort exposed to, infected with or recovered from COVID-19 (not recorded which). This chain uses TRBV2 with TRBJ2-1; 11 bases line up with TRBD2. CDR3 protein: CATIGSGTSGDNEQFF. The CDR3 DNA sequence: TGTGCCACGATTGGGTCCGGGACTAGCGGCGACAATGAGCAGTTCTTC.